Presented here are 30 T cell receptor beta chains from one specimen sequenced in a study of spatial heterogeneity in lung cancer. Study outcomes and limitations: Tumors with more nonsynonymous mutations had more expanded intratumoral alpha and beta TCRs.

This sample's time point: sample taken at primary tumor resection. For these TCRs, the target antigens are not known. TCRdb re-analysed the 5' RACE reads in MiXCR, keeping a single row per CDR3 protein. The table records 2,000 to 3,000 distinct CDR3 sequences, 12% to 15% of them present only once. Sample: lung tumor tissue, taken at surgery. The receptors derive from a male donor with early-stage non-small cell lung cancer.

At least ten counts were recorded for this clonotype. CDR3 amino acids: CSTTGDRPQETQYF. The DNA of the CDR3 is TGCAGTACTACGGGAGACAGACCCCAAGAGACCCAGTACTTC. The chain combines TRBV20-1 with TRBJ2-5; perhaps TRBD2 as D (6 bases). This CDR3 region has 14 residues. V was clipped by 8 bases and J by 1 base, with 17 bases between them. The germline V gene encodes CDR1 DFQATT and CDR2 SNEGSKA (reference sequence).

This clonotype ranks as medium-sized. The chain carries TRBV7-9 and TRBJ2-4; D is possibly TRBD2 (6 bases). This CDR3 has 16 residues. Germline V gene data show CDR1 as SEHNR and CDR2 as FQNEAQ (reference sequence). With 1 base removed from V and 1 base from J, the gap between germline ends came to 11 bases. The DNA of the CDR3 is TGTGCCAGCAGCTTAGTGGCAGGGAGGGCCAAAAACATTCAGTACTTC. Translated, it gives CASSLVAGRAKNIQYF.

By proportion, this clonotype is medium-sized (0.01 to 0.1%). The rearrangement links TRBV2 to TRBJ1-2; 7 bases map to TRBD1. J lost 4 bases, V lost 1 base, and 9 bases had no gene match. Per the germline V gene, CDR1 is SNHLY and CDR2 is FYNNEI. The CDR3 extends over 16 amino acids. CDR3 coding DNA: TGTGCCAGCAGTGAAGTGGGGGGACAGATAATCTATGGCTACACCTTC. Translation: CASSEVGGQIIYGYTF.

This clonotype is classed as medium-sized. CDR3 in DNA: TGTGCCAGCAGCTACGCGGGGACTAGCACAGATACGCAGTATTTT. It translates to CASSYAGTSTDTQYF. The V call is TRBV7-2, the J call TRBJ2-3; perhaps TRBD2 as D (6 bases). Trimming left V 4 bases short and J 0 bases short, with 11 bases between. This CDR3 has 15 amino acids. Germline-derived CDR1 and CDR2 are SGHTA and FQGNSA.

This clonotype is labeled as medium-sized. The V gene is TRBV20-1, the J gene TRBJ1-6; D is unresolved. CDR3 length: 16 amino acids. Looked up from germline, CDR1 is DFQATT and CDR2 is SNEGSKA (reference sequence). V lost 0 bases and J 6 bases, leaving 15 bases between the germline ends. The DNA of the CDR3 is TGCAGTGCTAGAGACCCGGGGAAGATTGGTAATTCACCCCTCCACTTT. Translating it yields CSARDPGKIGNSPLHF.

This clonotype is labeled as medium-sized (0.01 to 0.1%). The V gene is TRBV7-8, the J gene TRBJ2-2, with 7 positions matching TRBD1. CDR3 length: 14 amino acids. CDR1 and CDR2 (germline): SGHVS, FQNEAQ. Trimming removed 4 bases from V and 9 bases from J; junction bases left unmatched: 8. The CDR3 protein is CASSYRDRDRELFF. The DNA of the CDR3 is TGTGCCAGCAGCTACCGCGACAGGGACAGGGAGCTGTTTTTT. The full variable domain, its missing parts supplied by reference TRBV7-8 and TRBJ2-2, is GAGVSQSPRYKVAKRGQDVALRCDPISGHVSLFWYQQALGQGPEFLTYFQNEAQLDKSGLPSDRFFAERPEGSVSTLKIQRTQQEDSAVYLCASSYRDRDRELFFGEGSRLTVL.

This clonotype qualifies as medium-sized. The chain has TRBV6-2 or TRBV6-3 and TRBJ1-2; no definite D call. Germline V gives CDR1 MNHEY, CDR2 SVGEGT. V was clipped by 2 bases and J by 3 bases, with 10 bases between them. This CDR3 has 14 residues. CDR3 DNA: TGTGCCAGCAGTTACCCCCCATTCGACTATGGCTACACCTTC. It codes for CASSYPPFDYGYTF.

By share of the sample, this clonotype is medium-sized. The chain employs TRBV4-1 and TRBJ2-6; 8 bases match TRBD1. Germline-derived CDR1 and CDR2 are MGHRA and YSYEKL. V was clipped by 3 bases and J by 1 base; unmatched bases: 14. The CDR3 is 20 residues long. Here the CDR3 DNA reads TGCGCCAGCAGCCAGAGGCAGGGGGCGCAGACCCAGTCTGGGGCCAACGTCCTGACTTTC. Translated, it gives CASSQRQGAQTQSGANVLTF.

This clonotype is judged medium-sized (0.01 to 0.1%). The rearrangement uses TRBV7-6 and TRBJ1-6; D ambiguous. The ends were cut back, 5 bases at V and 0 bases at J, with 11 bases in the middle. This CDR3 spans 16 amino acids. CDR1 is SGHVS and CDR2 is FNYEAQ in the germline V gene. The CDR3 bases are TGTGCCAGCAGCATAACACCGAGCTCCTATAATTCACCCCTCCACTTT. Protein sequence: CASSITPSSYNSPLHF.

Sample share makes this clonotype medium-sized. The chain couples TRBV20-1 to TRBJ2-7, with D perhaps TRBD1 (5 bases). The CDR3 loop spans 15 amino acids. V was shortened by 1 base and J by 3 bases, with 16 bases between the two germline ends. Germline assignment: CDR1 DFQATT and CDR2 SNEGSKA (reference sequence). In DNA form, the CDR3 reads TGCAGTGCTAGAGCCCTCGCTGGGGCCGGCTACGAGCAGTACTTC. This sequence encodes CSARALAGAGYEQYF.

This clonotype is classed as large. Sequence at one end of the junction differs from germline and may be a read error. This rearrangement joins TRBV7-3 to TRBJ1-1; TRBD1 might be the D (6 bases). The V gene's germline CDR1 is SGHTA and CDR2 FQGTGA. This CDR3 region has 12 residues. The CDR3 is CASSPTTGYFVF. The CDR3 region has the DNA TGTGCCAGCAGCCCAACCACAGGGTACTTTGTCTTT.

By share of the sample, this clonotype is large (0.1 to 1%). The chain carries TRBV7-9 and TRBJ2-3; 10 bases map to TRBD2. Per the germline V gene, CDR1 is SEHNR and CDR2 is FQNEAQ (reference sequence). This CDR3 is 16 amino acids long. The V gene end was trimmed by 5 bases and the J gene end by 3 bases; junction bases not matched to a gene: 8. This CDR3 reads CASSPGLAVLTDTQYF. The CDR3 DNA follows: TGTGCCAGCAGCCCTGGACTAGCGGTCTTGACAGATACGCAGTATTTT.

This clonotype occurred many times. This chain joins TRBV9 and TRBJ2-5, with 10 bases fitting TRBD1. Germline trimming cut 3 bases from V and 7 bases from J; bases unmatched to any gene: 9. The CDR3 runs 15 residues. The germline CDR1 and CDR2 sequences are SGDLS and YYNGEE. Here the CDR3 DNA reads TGTGCCAGCAGCGGGTGGGACAGGGGATCGGGGACCCAGTACTTC. Its translation is CASSGWDRGSGTQYF.

The chain recombines TRBV9 with TRBJ1-2, with a tentative D call TRBD1 (6 bases). The CDR3 runs to 14 residues. The V gene lost 4 bases and the J gene lost 3 bases, with 13 bases spanning the gap. Germline V CDR1 and CDR2: SGDLS, YYNGEE. The CDR3 reads CASSTTQGHYGYTF. Here the CDR3 DNA reads TGTGCCAGCAGCACAACACAGGGCCACTATGGCTACACCTTC.

Sample share makes this clonotype medium-sized. The CDR3 reads CASSKGAGFDEQYF. The CDR3 DNA reads as TGTGCCAGTAGTAAGGGGGCCGGCTTTGACGAGCAGTACTTC. The chain uses TRBV19 and TRBJ2-7, with 7 nucleotides matching TRBD1. V dropped 4 bases and J dropped 5; count of bases not matched to a gene: 8. CDR1 and CDR2 from the germline V gene are LNHDA and SQIVND (reference sequence). This CDR3 region has 14 residues.

This clonotype turned up a few times. The chain links TRBV29-1 to TRBJ2-2; 9 bases align to TRBD2. The V segment lost 3 bases and the J segment 4 bases; nucleotides outside the gene matches: 3. CDR3 size: 14 residues. Per germline, CDR1 SQVTM and CDR2 ANQGSEA. Here the CDR3 reads CSVDSGGPTGELFF. CDR3 nucleotide sequence: TGCAGCGTTGATAGCGGGGGCCCCACCGGGGAGCTGTTTTTT.

This clonotype is medium-sized (0.01 to 0.1%) in the sample. This sequence joins TRBV5-5 and TRBJ1-1; D unclear. Trimming stripped 0 bases from V and 0 bases from J, with 12 bases between. The CDR3 sequence is 16 residues long. CDR1 and CDR2 from the germline V gene are SGHKS and YYEKEE (reference sequence). Here the CDR3 reads CASSLGTARMNTEAFF. The CDR3, as DNA: TGTGCCAGCAGCTTGGGTACAGCTCGGATGAACACTGAAGCTTTCTTT.

This clonotype showed up many times. J is TRBJ1-6 and V is TRBV25-1, with D unresolved. The V and J ends lost 1 base and 15 bases respectively, with 19 bases between them. CDR3 length: 15 residues. In germline, CDR1 is MGHDK, CDR2 SYGVNS. CDR3 loop: CASSESNAAPLVLHF. The CDR3 DNA sequence: TGTGCCAGCAGTGAATCGAACGCGGCCCCTCTGGTCCTCCACTTT. The whole variable domain, filled in from reference TRBV25-1 and TRBJ1-6, reads EADIYQTPRYLVIGTGKKITLECSQTMGHDKMYWYQQDPGMELHLIHYSYGVNSTEKGDLSSESTVSRIRTEHFPLTLESARPSHTSQYLCASSESNAAPLVLHFGNGTRLTVT.

By share, this clonotype ranks as medium-sized. The chain links TRBV5-4 to TRBJ2-4, with TRBD1 identical over 10 bases. The CDR3 length is 18 residues. The V gene end was trimmed by 0 bases and the J gene end by 1 base; junction bases not matched to a gene: 7. Germline V CDR1 and CDR2: SGHNT, YYREEE (reference sequence). CDR3 in amino acids: CASSLAALGQGAKNIQYF. CDR3 DNA: TGTGCCAGCAGCTTGGCCGCATTGGGACAGGGGGCCAAAAACATTCAGTACTTC.

This clonotype is labeled medium-sized (0.01 to 0.1%). The CDR3 DNA reads TGCGCCAGCAGCTCGGGGACTAGCGGGGTAGATGAGCAGTTCTTC. Encoded protein: CASSSGTSGVDEQFF. The rearrangement joins TRBV5-1 to TRBJ2-1; 13 bases line up with TRBD2. The germline CDR1 and CDR2 sequences are SGHRS and YFSETQ. This CDR3 region has 15 residues. The J segment lost 8 bases and the V segment lost 3 bases, leaving 5 bases of the junction unmatched.

This clonotype has at least ten counts. The gene calls are TRBV6-5 and TRBJ2-1, with 10 bases lining up with TRBD2. Germline values: CDR1 MNHEY, CDR2 SVGAGI. Trimming took 5 bases from V and 4 from J; bases not matched to a gene: 17. The CDR3 consists of 19 residues. The CDR3 nucleotides read TGTGCCAGCAGTGAACTGTCTGGTAGCGGGGGGACAAAATACAATGAGCAGTTCTTC. Translated: CASSELSGSGGTKYNEQFF.

This clonotype has ten or more counts. V and J are TRBV7-2 and TRBJ2-2; D not certain. Germline values: CDR1 SGHTA, CDR2 FQGNSA. CDR3 length equals 15 residues. The V and J ends lost 1 base and 1 base respectively, with 7 bases between them. CDR3 sequence: CASSLVRGNTGELFF. The CDR3 region has the DNA TGTGCCAGCAGCTTAGTTCGAGGGAACACCGGGGAGCTGTTTTTT.

V is TRBV6-2 or TRBV6-3 and J is TRBJ1-1; possibly TRBD1 for D (6 bases). Germline V gene data show CDR1 as MNHEY and CDR2 as SVGEGT. V lost 6 bases and J lost 0, with 14 bases in between. The CDR3 has 15 amino acids. Here the CDR3 DNA reads TGTGCCAGCAGCCAAGGGGGTAAAATGAACACTGAAGCTTTCTTT. Translation: CASSQGGKMNTEAFF.

This clonotype is labeled medium-sized. The chain uses TRBV12-5 and TRBJ1-1; D possibly corresponds to TRBD1 (5 bases). The CDR3 consists of 17 residues. From germline, CDR1 is LGHNT and CDR2 FRNRAP. Trimming cost V 0 bases and J 1 base, with 15 bases left between them. The DNA for the CDR3 is TGTGCTAGTGGTTTGGTGGGATTCGCAGGGTCGAACACTGAAGCTTTCTTT. Translated, it gives CASGLVGFAGSNTEAFF.

This clonotype is labeled as large (0.1 to 1%). The genes are TRBV7-3 and TRBJ1-2, with a possible D match to TRBD1 (5 bases). The CDR3 runs 14 residues. V dropped 2 bases and J dropped 2 bases, with 9 bases sitting between them. Germline V CDR1 and CDR2: SGHTA, FQGTGA. The CDR3 loop reads CASSLSGTNYGYTF. In DNA form, the CDR3 reads TGTGCCAGCAGCTTATCGGGGACCAACTATGGCTACACCTTC.

For this clonotype: Just one base apart from a much larger clone, this may be a read error. The genes are TRBV7-2 and TRBJ2-5; D tentatively reads TRBD1 or TRBD2 (5 bases each). This CDR3 contains 13 residues. CDR1 and CDR2 (germline): SGHTA, FQGNSA. CDR3 DNA sequence: TGTGCCAACAGCTCGGGACCGCCGGAGACCCAGTACTTC. Translated, it gives CANSSGPPETQYF. The full variable domain, in which reference TRBV7-2 and TRBJ2-5 provide the parts outside the CDR3, is GAGVSQSPSNKVTEKGKDVELRCDPISGHTALYWYRQSLGQGLEFLIYFQGNSAPDKSGLPSDRFSAERTGGSVSTLTIQRTQQEDSAVYLCANSSGPPETQYFGPGTRLLVL.

This clonotype is classed as medium-sized (0.01 to 0.1%). This chain links TRBV11-2 with TRBJ2-7, with D perhaps TRBD1 or TRBD2 (5 bases each). The CDR3 has 14 amino acids. Trimming took 1 base from V and 2 from J, leaving 9 bases between them. CDR1 SGHAT and CDR2 FQNNGV come from the germline V gene. The CDR3 loop is CASSLGGRPYEQYF. CDR3 sequence (DNA): TGTGCCAGCAGCTTAGGGGGACGGCCCTACGAGCAGTACTTC.

This clonotype has ten or more counts. The V call is TRBV12-3 or TRBV12-4, the J call TRBJ1-5; D ambiguous. V was pared by 6 bases and J by 7 bases, with 19 bases between. The CDR3 consists of 15 residues. The CDR3 DNA follows: TGTGCCAGCAGGAGCGGTATCGGTAGCGGACAGCCCCAGCATTTT. Its protein is CASRSGIGSGQPQHF.

This clonotype is deemed medium-sized. The V call is TRBV7-9, the J call TRBJ2-3; tentatively, D is TRBD2 (6 bases). Germline values: CDR1 SEHNR, CDR2 FQNEAQ (reference sequence). The CDR3 has 16 residues. The V end lost 5 bases, the J end lost 1 base, and 16 bases lay between the germline ends. CDR3 region: CASSPPPGLGTDTQYF. In DNA form, the CDR3 reads TGTGCCAGCAGCCCGCCACCGGGACTGGGCACAGATACGCAGTATTTT.

This clonotype was seen a few times. The chain carries TRBV20-1 and TRBJ1-1; TRBD1 matches at 8 bases. The germline gives CDR1 DFQATT, CDR2 SNEGSKA (reference sequence). The CDR3 runs to 15 residues. The J segment lost 3 bases and the V segment lost 0 bases, leaving 6 bases of the junction unmatched. The CDR3 is CSARDFTTGDTEAFF. The DNA for the CDR3 is TGCAGTGCTAGAGATTTTACGACAGGGGACACTGAAGCTTTCTTT.